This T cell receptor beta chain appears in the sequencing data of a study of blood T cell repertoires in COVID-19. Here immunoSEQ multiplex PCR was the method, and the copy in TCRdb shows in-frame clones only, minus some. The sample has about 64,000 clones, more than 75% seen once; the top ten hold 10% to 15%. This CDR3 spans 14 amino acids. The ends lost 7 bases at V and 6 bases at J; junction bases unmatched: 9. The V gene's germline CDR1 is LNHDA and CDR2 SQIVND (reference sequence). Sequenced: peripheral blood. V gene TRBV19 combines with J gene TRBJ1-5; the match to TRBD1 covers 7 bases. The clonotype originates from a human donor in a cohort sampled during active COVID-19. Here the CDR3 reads CASTVQGLVQPQHF. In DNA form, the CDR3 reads TGTGCCAGTACGGTACAGGGGTTGGTTCAGCCCCAGCATTTT.